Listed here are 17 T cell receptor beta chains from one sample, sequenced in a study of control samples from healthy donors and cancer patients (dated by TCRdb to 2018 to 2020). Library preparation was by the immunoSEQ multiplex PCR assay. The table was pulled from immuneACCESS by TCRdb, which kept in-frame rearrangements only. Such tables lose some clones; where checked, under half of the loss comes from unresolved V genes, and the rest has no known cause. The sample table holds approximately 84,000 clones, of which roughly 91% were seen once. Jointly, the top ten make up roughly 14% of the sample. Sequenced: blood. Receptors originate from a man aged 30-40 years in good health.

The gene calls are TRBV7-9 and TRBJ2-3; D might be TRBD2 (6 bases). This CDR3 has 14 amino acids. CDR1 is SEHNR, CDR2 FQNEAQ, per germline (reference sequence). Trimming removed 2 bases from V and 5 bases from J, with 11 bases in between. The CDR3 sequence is CASSLSPGLDTQYF. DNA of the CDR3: TGTGCCAGCAGCTTATCACCGGGACTAGATACGCAGTATTTT.

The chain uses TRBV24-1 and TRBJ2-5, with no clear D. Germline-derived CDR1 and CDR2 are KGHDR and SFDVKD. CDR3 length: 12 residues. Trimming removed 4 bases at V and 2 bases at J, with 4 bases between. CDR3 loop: CATSETQETQYF. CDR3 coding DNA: TGTGCCACCAGTGAGACGCAAGAGACCCAGTACTTC.

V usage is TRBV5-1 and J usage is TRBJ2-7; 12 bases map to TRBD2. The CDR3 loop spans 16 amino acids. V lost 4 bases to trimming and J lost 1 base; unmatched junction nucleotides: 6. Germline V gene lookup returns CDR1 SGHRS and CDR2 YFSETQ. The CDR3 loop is CASSLGGTSGSYEQYF. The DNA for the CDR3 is TGCGCCAGCAGCCTAGGCGGGACTAGCGGGTCCTACGAGCAGTACTTC.

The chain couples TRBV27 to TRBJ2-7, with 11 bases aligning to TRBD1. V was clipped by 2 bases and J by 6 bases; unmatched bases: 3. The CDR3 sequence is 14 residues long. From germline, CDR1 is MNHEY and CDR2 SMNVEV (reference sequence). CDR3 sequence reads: CASSLGGQGAEQYF. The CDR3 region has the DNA TGTGCCAGCAGTTTAGGAGGACAGGGGGCCGAGCAGTACTTC.

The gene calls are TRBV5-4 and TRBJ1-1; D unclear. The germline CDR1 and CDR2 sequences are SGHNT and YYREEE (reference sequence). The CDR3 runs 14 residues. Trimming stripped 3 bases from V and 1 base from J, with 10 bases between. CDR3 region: CASSWATGNTEAFF. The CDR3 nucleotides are TGTGCCAGCAGCTGGGCAACGGGGAACACTGAAGCTTTCTTT.

The CDR3 reads CASSEPGAWAKNIQYF. CDR3 nucleotide sequence: TGCGCCAGCAGTGAGCCGGGCGCTTGGGCCAAAAACATTCAGTACTTC. J is TRBJ2-4 and V is TRBV10-2; D not certain. V lost 2 bases and J lost 1, with 12 bases in between. This CDR3 has 16 amino acids. Germline-derived CDR1 and CDR2 are WSHSY and SAAADI.

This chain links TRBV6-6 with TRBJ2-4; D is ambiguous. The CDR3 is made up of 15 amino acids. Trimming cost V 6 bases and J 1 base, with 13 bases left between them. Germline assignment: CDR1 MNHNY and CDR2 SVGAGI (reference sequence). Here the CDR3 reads CASSHGGTAKNIQYF. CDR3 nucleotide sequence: TGTGCCAGCAGCCACGGTGGTACGGCCAAAAACATTCAGTACTTC.

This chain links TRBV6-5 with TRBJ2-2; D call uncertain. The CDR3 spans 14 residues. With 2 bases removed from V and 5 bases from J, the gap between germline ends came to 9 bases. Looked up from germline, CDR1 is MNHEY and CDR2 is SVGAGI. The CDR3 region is CASSYLRQTGELFF. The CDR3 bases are TGTGCCAGCAGTTACCTCAGGCAGACCGGGGAGCTGTTTTTT.

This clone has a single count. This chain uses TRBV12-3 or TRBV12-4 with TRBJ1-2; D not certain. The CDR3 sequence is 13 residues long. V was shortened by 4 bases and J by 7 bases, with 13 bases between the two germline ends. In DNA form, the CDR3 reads TGTGCCAGCAGTTACGTTGACTTTGCTGGCTACACCTTC. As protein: CASSYVDFAGYTF.

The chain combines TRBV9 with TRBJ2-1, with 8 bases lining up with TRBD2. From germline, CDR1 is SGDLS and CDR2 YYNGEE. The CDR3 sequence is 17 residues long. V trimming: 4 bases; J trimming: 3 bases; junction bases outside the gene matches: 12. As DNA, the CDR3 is TGTGCCAGCAGCCTCCCCCGGGCGGGAGGAAACTACAATGAGCAGTTCTTC. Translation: CASSLPRAGGNYNEQFF. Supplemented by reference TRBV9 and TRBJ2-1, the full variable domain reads DSGVTQTPKHLITATGQRVTLRCSPRSGDLSVYWYQQSLDQGLQFLIQYYNGEERAKGNILERFSAQQFPDLHSELNLSSLELGDSALYFCASSLPRAGGNYNEQFFGPGTRLTVL.

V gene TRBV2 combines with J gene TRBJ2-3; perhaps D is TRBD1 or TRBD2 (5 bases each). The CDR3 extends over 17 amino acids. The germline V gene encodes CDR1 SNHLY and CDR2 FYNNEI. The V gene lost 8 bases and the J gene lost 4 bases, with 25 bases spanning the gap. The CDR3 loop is CASLHVRDRLIADTQYF. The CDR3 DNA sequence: TGTGCCAGCTTACACGTACGGGACCGCCTTATCGCAGATACGCAGTATTTT.

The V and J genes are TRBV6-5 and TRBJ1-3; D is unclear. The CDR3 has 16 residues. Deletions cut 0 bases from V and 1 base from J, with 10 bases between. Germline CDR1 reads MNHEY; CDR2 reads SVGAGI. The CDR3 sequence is CASSYSKWGSGNTIYF. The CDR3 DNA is TGTGCCAGCAGTTACTCGAAATGGGGATCTGGAAACACCATATATTTT.

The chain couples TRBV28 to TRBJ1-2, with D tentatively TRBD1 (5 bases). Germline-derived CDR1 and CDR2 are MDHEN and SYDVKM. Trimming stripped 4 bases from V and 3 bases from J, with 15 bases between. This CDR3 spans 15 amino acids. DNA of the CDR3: TGTGCCAGCAGTTATGGGGGAGACAGCTACTATGGCTACACCTTC. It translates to CASSYGGDSYYGYTF.

CDR3 region: CASSPGTGVQPQHF. CDR3 sequence (DNA): TGTGCCAGCAGCCCCGGGACAGGGGTACAGCCCCAGCATTTT. The rearrangement links TRBV6-2 or TRBV6-3 to TRBJ1-5, with 10 bases lining up with TRBD1. CDR1 MNHEY and CDR2 SVGEGT come from the germline V gene. CDR3 length: 14 amino acids. V lost 6 bases to trimming and J lost 7 bases; unmatched junction nucleotides: 6.

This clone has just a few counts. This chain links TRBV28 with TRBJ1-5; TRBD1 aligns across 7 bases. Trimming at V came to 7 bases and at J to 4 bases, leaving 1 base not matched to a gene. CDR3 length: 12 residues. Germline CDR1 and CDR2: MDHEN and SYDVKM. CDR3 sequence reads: CASNRGNQPQHF. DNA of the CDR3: TGTGCCAGCAACAGGGGTAATCAGCCCCAGCATTTT.

The DNA for the CDR3 is TGTGCCAGCGCCCCGACAGGGGGCTCTTCCGAGCAGTACTTC. It encodes CASAPTGGSSEQYF. The genes are TRBV5-4 and TRBJ2-7; 10 bases line up with TRBD1. Trimming removed 7 bases from V and 6 bases from J; junction bases left unmatched: 10. The CDR3 extends over 14 amino acids. The germline V gene has CDR1 SGHNT and CDR2 YYREEE (reference sequence).

The CDR3 bases are TGTGCCAGCAGCTTTAAATGGACAGGGGGCACTGGTGGCTACACCTTC. As protein: CASSFKWTGGTGGYTF. The chain couples TRBV7-2 to TRBJ1-2; TRBD1 aligns across 11 bases. This CDR3 has 16 residues. With 3 bases clipped from V and 7 bases from J, the junction kept 10 bases outside the gene matches. Germline-derived CDR1 and CDR2 are SGHTA and FQGNSA.